The 4 T cell receptor beta chains below were found in one sample sequenced in a study of regulatory T cells in long-lasting Graves disease. Noted time point: newly diagnosed GD, antithyroid drugs for less than 3 months. Extracted RNA from PBMCs served as the source of the TCR library. Arm-PCR with iRepertoire HTBI primers amplified the CDR3 regions for these TCR beta libraries. TCRdb processed the multiplex PCR reads anew with MiXCR; each CDR3 protein has one entry. This table holds 440,000 or so distinct CDR3 sequences, around 15% found once. These data were also reused for a study on T cells in Graves' hyperthyroidism and ophthalmopathy.

The input for sequencing was peripheral blood mononuclear cells (PBMCs), taken at new diagnosis, from a patient treated with antithyroid drugs. The receptors here all came from a woman aged 30 to 39 with Graves disease.

This clonotype was observed many times. V usage is TRBV2 and J usage is TRBJ1-4, with unresolved D. CDR1 and CDR2 (germline): SNHLY, FYNNEI. The germline V and J ends were trimmed by 6 bases and 7 bases, with 24 bases remaining between them. The CDR3 length is 17 residues. The CDR3, as DNA: TGTGCCAGCAGAGACACCGATGACGGGGAGAAACGTGAAAAACTGTTTTTT. It is translated as CASRDTDDGEKREKLFF.

CDR3 sequence reads: CASSLMTGEAGELFF. CDR3 coding DNA: TGTGCCAGCAGCCTTATGACAGGGGAGGCCGGGGAGCTGTTTTTT. This sequence joins TRBV7-3 and TRBJ2-2, with 8 positions matching TRBD1. CDR1 is SGHTA, CDR2 FQGTGA, per germline. The CDR3 loop spans 15 amino acids. With 5 bases clipped from V and 6 bases from J, the junction kept 8 bases outside the gene matches.

This clonotype was counted many times. V and J are TRBV2 and TRBJ2-2; D is perhaps TRBD2 (7 bases). Trimming took off 7 bases at V and 3 bases at J, with 18 bases between the two ends. CDR3 length equals 16 residues. Looked up from germline, CDR1 is SNHLY and CDR2 is FYNNEI. CDR3 residues: CASMGGGGVDTGELFF. In DNA, the CDR3 is TGTGCCAGCATGGGAGGGGGAGGGGTTGACACCGGGGAGCTGTTTTTT.

V gene TRBV9 combines with J gene TRBJ2-1; D not certain. CDR1 SGDLS and CDR2 YYNGEE come from the germline V gene. There are 15 residues in the CDR3. The ends were cut back, 0 bases at V and 2 bases at J, with 9 bases in the middle. The DNA for the CDR3 is TGTGCCAGCAGCGTAGAGGGCCTAGCCTACAATGAGCAGTTCTTC. Protein product: CASSVEGLAYNEQFF.